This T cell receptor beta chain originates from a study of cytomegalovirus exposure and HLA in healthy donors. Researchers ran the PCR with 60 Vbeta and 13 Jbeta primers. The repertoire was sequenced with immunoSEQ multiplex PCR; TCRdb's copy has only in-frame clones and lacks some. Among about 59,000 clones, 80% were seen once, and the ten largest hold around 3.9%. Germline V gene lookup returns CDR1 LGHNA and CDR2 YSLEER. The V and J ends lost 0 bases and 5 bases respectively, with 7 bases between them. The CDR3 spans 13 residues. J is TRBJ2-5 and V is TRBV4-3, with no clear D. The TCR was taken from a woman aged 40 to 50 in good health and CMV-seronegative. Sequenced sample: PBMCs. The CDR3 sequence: CASSQDLYETQYF. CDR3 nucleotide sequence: TGCGCCAGCAGCCAAGATCTGTATGAGACCCAGTACTTC.